This entry concerns a single T cell receptor beta chain. The sample originates from a study of blood T cell repertoires in COVID-19. Background on the study: From T cells, B-cell-depleted T cells, or PBMCs came the material, which was cDNA or gDNA.

Germline loops: CDR1 MNHEY, CDR2 SVGAGI. The CDR3 has 14 amino acids. Trimming cost V 6 bases and J 4 bases; bases outside gene matches: 4. Assay used: immunoSEQ multiplex PCR; TCRdb lists only in-frame clones, some missing. This table holds 140,000 to 150,000 clones, roughly 88% found once. The chain links TRBV6-5 to TRBJ1-5; the match to TRBD1 covers 9 bases. The sequence was collected from a woman aged 50 to 65 with acute or convalescent COVID-19. Sequenced: peripheral blood. CDR3 in amino acids: CASSQDRGNQPQHF. CDR3 nucleotides: TGTGCCAGCAGCCAAGACAGGGGGAATCAGCCCCAGCATTTT.